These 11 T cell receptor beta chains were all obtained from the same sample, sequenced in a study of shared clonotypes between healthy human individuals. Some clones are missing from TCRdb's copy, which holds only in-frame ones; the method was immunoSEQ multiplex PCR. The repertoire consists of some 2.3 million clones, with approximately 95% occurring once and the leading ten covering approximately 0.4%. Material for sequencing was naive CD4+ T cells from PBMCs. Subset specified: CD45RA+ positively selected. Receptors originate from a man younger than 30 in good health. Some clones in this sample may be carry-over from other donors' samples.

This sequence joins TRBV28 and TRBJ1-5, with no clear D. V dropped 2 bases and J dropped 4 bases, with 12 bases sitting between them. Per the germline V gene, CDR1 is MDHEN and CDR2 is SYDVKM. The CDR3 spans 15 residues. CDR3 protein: CASSLIAWENQPQHF. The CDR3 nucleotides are TGTGCCAGCAGTTTAATAGCGTGGGAGAATCAGCCCCAGCATTTT. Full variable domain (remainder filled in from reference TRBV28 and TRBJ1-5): DVKVTQSSRYLVKRTGEKVFLECVQDMDHENMFWYRQDPGLGLRLIYFSYDVKMKEKGDIPEGYSVSREKKERFSLILESASTNQTSMYLCASSLIAWENQPQHFGDGTRLSIL.

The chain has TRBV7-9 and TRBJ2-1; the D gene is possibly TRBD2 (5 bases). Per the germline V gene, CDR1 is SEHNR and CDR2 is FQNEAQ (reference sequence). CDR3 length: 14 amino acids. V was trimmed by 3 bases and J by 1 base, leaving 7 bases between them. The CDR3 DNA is TGTGCCAGCAGCTTGGGAGCATCCTACAATGAGCAGTTCTTC. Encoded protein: CASSLGASYNEQFF.

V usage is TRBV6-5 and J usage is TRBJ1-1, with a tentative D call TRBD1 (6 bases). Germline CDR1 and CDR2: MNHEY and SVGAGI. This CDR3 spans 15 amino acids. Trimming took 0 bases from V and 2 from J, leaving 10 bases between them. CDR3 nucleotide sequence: TGTGCCAGCAGTTACTCAATACAGGGCAACACTGAAGCTTTCTTT. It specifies CASSYSIQGNTEAFF.

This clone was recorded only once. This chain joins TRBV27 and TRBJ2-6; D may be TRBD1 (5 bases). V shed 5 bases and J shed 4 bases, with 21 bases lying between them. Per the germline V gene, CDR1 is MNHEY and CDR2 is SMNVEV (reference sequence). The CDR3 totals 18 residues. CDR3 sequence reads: CASSPAWGIFSGANVLTF. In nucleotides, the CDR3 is TGTGCCAGCAGTCCTGCCTGGGGCATCTTCTCCGGGGCCAACGTCCTGACTTTC. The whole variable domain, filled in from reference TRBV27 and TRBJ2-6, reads EAQVTQNPRYLITVTGKKLTVTCSQNMNHEYMSWYRQDPGLGLRQIYYSMNVEVTDKGDVPEGYKVSRKEKRNFPLILESPSPNQTSLYFCASSPAWGIFSGANVLTFGAGSRLTVL.

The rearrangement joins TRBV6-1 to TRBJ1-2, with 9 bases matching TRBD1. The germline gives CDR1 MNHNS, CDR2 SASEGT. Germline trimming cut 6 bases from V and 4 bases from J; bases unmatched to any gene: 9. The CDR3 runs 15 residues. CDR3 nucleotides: TGTGCCAGCAGCATAACAGGGGGCCGGGGCTATGGCTACACCTTC. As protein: CASSITGGRGYGYTF.

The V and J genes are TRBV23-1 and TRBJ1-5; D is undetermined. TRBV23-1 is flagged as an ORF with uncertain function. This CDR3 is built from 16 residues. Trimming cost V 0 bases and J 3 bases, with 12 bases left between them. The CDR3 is CASSQSTVHSNQPQHF. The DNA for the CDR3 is TGCGCCAGCAGTCAATCGACGGTACATTCCAATCAGCCCCAGCATTTT.

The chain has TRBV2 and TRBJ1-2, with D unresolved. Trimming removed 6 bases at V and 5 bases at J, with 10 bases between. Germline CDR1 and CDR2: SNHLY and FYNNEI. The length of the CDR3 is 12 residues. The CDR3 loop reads CASRGDAYGYTF. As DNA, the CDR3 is TGTGCCAGCAGGGGTGACGCTTATGGCTACACCTTC.

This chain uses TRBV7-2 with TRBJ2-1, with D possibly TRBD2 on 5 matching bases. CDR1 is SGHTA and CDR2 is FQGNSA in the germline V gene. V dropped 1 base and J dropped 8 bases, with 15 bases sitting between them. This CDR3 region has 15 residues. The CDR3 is CASSLVRGNVDEQFF. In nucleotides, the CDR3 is TGTGCCAGCAGCTTAGTTAGAGGGAACGTAGATGAGCAGTTCTTC.

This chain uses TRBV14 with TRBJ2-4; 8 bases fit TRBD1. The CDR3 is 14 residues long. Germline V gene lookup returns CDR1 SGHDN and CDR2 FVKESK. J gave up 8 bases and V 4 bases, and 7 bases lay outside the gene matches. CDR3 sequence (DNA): TGTGCCAGCAGCCCGACAGGGGCGATGGACATTCAGTACTTC. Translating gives CASSPTGAMDIQYF.

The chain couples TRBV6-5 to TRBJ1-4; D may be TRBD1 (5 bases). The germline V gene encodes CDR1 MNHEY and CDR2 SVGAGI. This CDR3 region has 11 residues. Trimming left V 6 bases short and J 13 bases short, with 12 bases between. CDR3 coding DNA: TGTGCCAGCAGGTTCTCAGGGCTACTGTTTTTT. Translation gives CASRFSGLLFF.

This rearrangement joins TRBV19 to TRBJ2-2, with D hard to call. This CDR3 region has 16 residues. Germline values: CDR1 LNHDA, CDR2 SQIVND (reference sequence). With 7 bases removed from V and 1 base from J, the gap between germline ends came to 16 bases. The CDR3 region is CASTPVGRENTGELFF. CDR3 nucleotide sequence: TGTGCCAGTACCCCAGTCGGTAGAGAGAACACCGGGGAGCTGTTTTTT.